The 11 T cell receptor beta chains in this list originate from one sample, sequenced in a study of cytomegalovirus exposure and HLA in healthy donors. Primers included in the PCR were 60 Vbeta and 13 Jbeta primers. Produced via immunoSEQ multiplex PCR; TCRdb's table is partial and in-frame only. In the table there are some 130,000 clones, over 50% of which are singletons. Sequencing was done on a sample of PBMCs. These receptors came from a human donor in good health.

In this sample, this clone turned up a few times. The chain couples TRBV2 to TRBJ2-3; 9 positions match TRBD2. This CDR3 contains 14 residues. CDR1 SNHLY and CDR2 FYNNEI come from the germline V gene. V lost 7 bases, J lost 6 bases, and 8 bases stayed unmatched. In DNA, the CDR3 is TGTGCCAGCATCTTAGCGGGAGTCCCCGATACGCAGTATTTT. Protein: CASILAGVPDTQYF.

The chain joins TRBV5-4 to TRBJ2-5, with 7 bases that match TRBD1. The CDR3 length is 18 residues. Trimming at V came to 4 bases and at J to 0 bases, leaving 15 bases not matched to a gene. Germline V gene sequence: CDR1 SGHNT, CDR2 YYREEE (reference sequence). The DNA for the CDR3 is TGTGCCAGCAGCCAAGTTCTGATGGGTACAGGGGACCAAGAGACCCAGTACTTC. Encoded protein: CASSQVLMGTGDQETQYF.

DNA for the CDR3: TGTGCCAGCATTACAGGCCGCTCCTACGAGCAGTACTTC. Its protein product is CASITGRSYEQYF. The genes are TRBV2 and TRBJ2-7; tentative D call: TRBD1 (5 bases). The CDR3 spans 13 residues. V lost 7 bases and J 0 bases, leaving 10 bases between the germline ends. From germline, CDR1 is SNHLY and CDR2 FYNNEI.

The rearrangement joins TRBV5-6 to TRBJ1-1; tentatively, D is TRBD1 (5 bases). Trimming pared 2 bases from V and 11 bases from J, leaving 19 bases between. CDR3 length: 14 residues. Germline V gene lookup returns CDR1 SGHDT and CDR2 YYEEEE. The chain's CDR3 is CASSFGDVGAWAFF. CDR3 coding DNA: TGTGCCAGCAGCTTCGGTGATGTAGGGGCATGGGCTTTCTTT.

The V and J genes are TRBV2 and TRBJ2-2; D not resolved. Trimming shortened V by 4 bases and J by 3 bases, and 12 bases separated the two germline ends. This CDR3 comprises 15 residues. Germline CDR1 SNHLY, CDR2 FYNNEI. This CDR3 reads CASSVSRDYTGELFF. In DNA form, the CDR3 reads TGTGCCAGCAGTGTTAGCCGCGACTACACCGGGGAGCTGTTTTTT.

The CDR3: CASSPGGETQYF. In nucleotides, the CDR3 is TGTGCCAGCAGTCCAGGAGGGGAGACCCAGTACTTC. V is TRBV6-1 and J is TRBJ2-5; TRBD2 might be the D (6 bases). Between the trimmed V and J ends, which lost 5 bases and 5 bases, there was a span of 9 bases. Germline assignment: CDR1 MNHNS and CDR2 SASEGT. The CDR3 is made up of 12 amino acids.

This chain connects TRBV6-5 to TRBJ2-3; TRBD2 matches at 13 bases. The ends lost 0 bases at V and 7 bases at J; junction bases unmatched: 4. The CDR3 contains 16 residues. CDR1 and CDR2 from the germline V gene are MNHEY and SVGAGI. Here the CDR3 DNA reads TGTGCCAGCAGTTACTCCTCGGGACTAGCGGGGAATACGCAGTATTTT. Its protein product is CASSYSSGLAGNTQYF.

V usage is TRBV20-1 and J usage is TRBJ1-3; unclear D gene. The CDR3 spans 11 residues. Trimming took off 6 bases at V and 2 bases at J, with 5 bases between the two ends. CDR1 is DFQATT, CDR2 SNEGSKA, per germline (reference sequence). The CDR3 here is CSAGTGNTIYF. CDR3 bases: TGCAGTGCGGGCACTGGAAACACCATATATTTT.

The chain joins TRBV19 to TRBJ1-5; perhaps TRBD1 as D (5 bases). The CDR3 is 15 amino acids. Germline CDR1 LNHDA, CDR2 SQIVND (reference sequence). V was clipped by 1 base and J by 6 bases, with 13 bases between them. The CDR3 region is CASSIAVGGGQPQHF. The CDR3 DNA sequence: TGTGCCAGTAGTATAGCGGTCGGGGGAGGTCAGCCCCAGCATTTT.

V is TRBV19 and J is TRBJ1-5; the D gene is possibly TRBD1 (6 bases). This CDR3 is 14 amino acids long. Germline lookup yields CDR1 LNHDA and CDR2 SQIVND (reference sequence). Trimming shortened V by 4 bases and J by 4 bases, and 11 bases separated the two germline ends. The CDR3: CASSNTGPNQPQHF. The CDR3 DNA is TGTGCCAGTAGTAATACAGGGCCTAATCAGCCCCAGCATTTT.

This chain joins TRBV14 and TRBJ1-1; D possibly corresponds to TRBD1 (6 bases). The CDR3 has 15 residues. The germline V and J ends were trimmed by 3 bases and 5 bases, with 16 bases remaining between them. Germline assignment: CDR1 SGHDN and CDR2 FVKESK. The DNA for the CDR3 is TGTGCCAGCAGCCAGTACCTGAACAGGGAAACTGAAGCTTTCTTT. Protein product: CASSQYLNRETEAFF.